The present T cell receptor (beta chain) was sequenced within a study of blood T cell repertoires in COVID-19. As for the study in general: Donors in the United States, Italy and Spain gave samples during acute or convalescent COVID-19.

This CDR3 is 15 amino acids long. Germline-derived CDR1 and CDR2 are KGHSH and LQKENI. After removal of 0 bases from V and 5 bases from J, the junction contained 2 bases not matched to a gene. Clones were sequenced by immunoSEQ multiplex PCR, and TCRdb holds only the in-frame ones, with some missing. The sample contains approximately 260,000 clones, approximately 88% of which appear only once. This clone was detected only a few times. The chain recombines TRBV18 with TRBJ2-3; 10 bases map to TRBD2. The sample comprised PBMCs or T cells enriched from blood (not recorded which). This TCR derives from a woman aged 40-49 years with acute COVID-19. CDR3 protein: CASSPPGLAIDTQYF. The CDR3 coding sequence is TGTGCCAGCTCACCACCGGGACTAGCGATAGATACGCAGTATTTT.